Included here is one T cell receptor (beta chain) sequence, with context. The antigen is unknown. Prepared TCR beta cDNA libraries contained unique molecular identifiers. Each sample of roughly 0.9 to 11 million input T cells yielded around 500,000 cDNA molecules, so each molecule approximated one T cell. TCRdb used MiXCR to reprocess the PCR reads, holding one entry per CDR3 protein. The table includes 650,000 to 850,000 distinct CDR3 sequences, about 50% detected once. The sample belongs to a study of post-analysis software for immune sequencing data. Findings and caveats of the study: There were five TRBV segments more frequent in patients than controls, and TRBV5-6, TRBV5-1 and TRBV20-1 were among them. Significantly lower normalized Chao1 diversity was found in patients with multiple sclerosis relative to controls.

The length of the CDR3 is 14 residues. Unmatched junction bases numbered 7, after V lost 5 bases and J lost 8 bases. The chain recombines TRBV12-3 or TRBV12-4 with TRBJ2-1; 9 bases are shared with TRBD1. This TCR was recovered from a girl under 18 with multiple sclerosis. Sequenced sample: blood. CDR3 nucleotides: TGTGCCAGCAGTCCACGGACAGGGGCCGATGAGCAGTTCTTC. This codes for CASSPRTGADEQFF.